The TCR beta chain under discussion was sequenced for a study of cytomegalovirus exposure and HLA in healthy donors. Findings of the study overall: An analysis that came later showed most CMV-associated TCR beta chains appearing HLA-restricted.

Primers included in the PCR were 60 Vbeta and 13 Jbeta primers. Measured with immunoSEQ multiplex PCR; TCRdb has only the in-frame clones, and not every one. Of roughly 190,000 clones listed, roughly 83% were seen once; the top ten hold over 2%. V shed 3 bases and J shed 4 bases, with 10 bases lying between them. CDR3 length: 14 amino acids. Germline CDR1 and CDR2: SGDLS and YYNGEE. To note about this clone: What it recognizes is unknown.

The TCR originated in a woman in her forties or fifties in good health and CMV-seronegative. Material for sequencing was PBMCs. This chain uses TRBV9 with TRBJ2-2; no clear D gene. The CDR3 protein is CASSGGQTTGELFF. The CDR3 DNA sequence: TGTGCCAGCAGCGGTGGGCAGACCACCGGGGAGCTGTTTTTT.